These T cell receptor beta chains were read from a single sample in a study of radiation and T cells in renal cell carcinoma. TCRdb's table, derived via immunoSEQ multiplex PCR, lists solely in-frame clones and lacks some. Of some 120,000 clones in the sample, 88% were seen once. Sample: blood, taken from a patient whose treatment included radiotherapy and nephrectomy. The receptor source for this set is a woman aged 70-85 years with renal cell carcinoma. Each CDR3 is given with its conserved first and last residue. D genes are given only for firm matches. Some rows mark clone size as missing; the rest say once, few, many or name a class of expanded clone.

NA NA TRBJ2-1 TRBV6-1 CASSLTGNNEQFF TGTGCCAGCAGCCTAACAGGGAACAATGAGCAGTTCTTC
NA NA TRBJ1-1 TRBV25-1 CASKSDLMNTEAFF TGTGCCAGCAAATCGGATCTGATGAACACTGAAGCTTTCTTT
NA few TRBJ1-2 TRBV19 CASSPGRNYGYTF TGTGCCAGTAGTCCCGGACGCAACTATGGCTACACCTTC
NA NA TRBJ1-2 TRBV6-4 CASGLPTGLLYGYTF TGTGCCAGCGGCCTCCCCACAGGGTTACTCTATGGCTACACCTTC
TRBD2 NA TRBJ2-2 TRBV13 CASSFSFTSGTGELFF TGTGCCAGCAGCTTCTCGTTTACTAGCGGGACCGGGGAGCTGTTTTTT
TRBD1 NA TRBJ2-7 TRBV6-1 CASSGGSGGRYEQYF TGTGCCAGCAGTGGGGGGTCAGGGGGCCGCTACGAGCAGTACTTC
NA NA TRBJ2-7 TRBV28 CASSIGQPREQYF TGTGCCAGCTCCATTGGCCAACCCCGGGAGCAGTACTTC
NA NA TRBJ2-3 TRBV6-6 CASVGNTDTQYF TGTGCCAGCGTTGGGAACACAGATACGCAGTATTTT
NA NA TRBJ1-5 TRBV7-9 CASSLTVSNQPQHF TGTGCCAGCAGCCTGACAGTTAGCAATCAGCCCCAGCATTTT
TRBD1 NA TRBJ1-2 TRBV5-1 CASSLAGTGSDGYTF TGCGCCAGCAGCTTGGCCGGGACAGGGTCGGATGGCTACACCTTC
NA once TRBJ2-1 TRBV19 CATRAYNEQFF TGTGCCACCCGAGCCTACAATGAGCAGTTCTTC
NA NA TRBJ2-1 TRBV4-3 CASSPFTGGAYNEQFF TGCGCCAGCAGCCCCTTTACTGGAGGGGCCTACAATGAGCAGTTCTTC
NA NA TRBJ2-1 TRBV4-3 CASSQYLGGVKSSNEQFF TGCGCCAGCAGCCAATACCTGGGGGGAGTTAAGTCGTCGAATGAGCAGTTCTTC
NA NA TRBJ2-3 TRBV7-3 CASSLKGGHPSSTDTQYF TGTGCCAGCAGCTTAAAAGGGGGACACCCGTCAAGCACAGATACGCAGTATTTT
NA NA TRBJ2-1 TRBV5-4 CASSGRVGDSGHYNEQFF TGTGCCAGCAGCGGACGAGTAGGGGACTCCGGACACTACAATGAGCAGTTCTTC
NA NA TRBJ2-3 TRBV7-8 CASSLFDTQYF TGTGCCAGCAGCTTATTCGATACGCAGTATTTT
NA NA TRBJ2-1 TRBV5-1 CASSPGLNNEQFF TGCGCCAGCAGTCCCGGACTAAACAATGAGCAGTTCTTC
TRBD1 NA TRBJ2-2 TRBV11-2 CASSHGTGGAGELFF TGTGCCAGCAGCCATGGGACAGGAGGCGCCGGGGAGCTGTTTTTT
TRBD1 once TRBJ1-1 TRBV5-4 CASSPTLTRTGGTEAFF TGTGCCAGCAGCCCCACCCTTACCCGGACAGGGGGGACTGAAGCTTTCTTT
TRBD1 once TRBJ1-2 TRBV5-1 CASSSGTGGHGYTF TGCGCCAGCAGCTCCGGGACAGGGGGCCATGGCTACACCTTC
TRBD1 NA TRBJ1-2 TRBV28 CASSTGVYGYTF TGTGCCAGCAGCACAGGGGTCTATGGCTACACCTTC
TRBD1 once TRBJ1-2 TRBV11-2 CASSPGQGTMDGYTF TGTGCCAGCAGTCCAGGACAGGGAACTATGGATGGCTACACCTTC
TRBD1 NA TRBJ1-2 TRBV6-5 CASSYRAGGDGYTF TGTGCCAGCAGTTACAGAGCAGGGGGCGATGGCTACACCTTC
TRBD2 NA TRBJ2-7 TRBV5-4 CASSLLGLASYEQYF TGTGCCAGCAGCCTGCTGGGACTAGCTTCCTACGAGCAGTACTTC
NA NA TRBJ2-5 TRBV29-1 CSVSLAQETQYF TGCAGCGTGTCTTTGGCCCAAGAGACCCAGTACTTC
NA NA TRBJ1-1 TRBV20-1 CSAYSFEAFF TGCAGTGCCTACAGTTTTGAAGCTTTCTTT
NA NA TRBJ2-3 TRBV18 CASSQDRAIYTDTQYF TGTGCCAGCTCACAAGATCGGGCCATTTACACAGATACGCAGTATTTT
TRBD1 NA TRBJ1-1 TRBV15 CATSSGTGRPEAFF TGTGCCACCAGCAGCGGGACAGGGAGACCTGAAGCTTTCTTT
TRBD1 few TRBJ1-1 TRBV9 CASSVALDRGQGEAFF TGTGCCAGCAGCGTAGCCCTGGACAGGGGGCAAGGTGAAGCTTTCTTT
TRBD1 NA TRBJ1-1 TRBV19 CASSTDRDTEAFF TGTGCCAGTAGTACTGACAGGGACACTGAAGCTTTCTTT
NA NA TRBJ2-1 TRBV12-1 CASSFPAQFF TGTGCCAGCAGCTTTCCCGCGCAGTTCTTC
NA medium-sized TRBJ2-2 TRBV6-4 CASSELADGTNTGELFF TGTGCCAGCAGTGAACTGGCCGACGGGACGAACACCGGGGAGCTGTTTTTT
NA NA TRBJ1-2 TRBV7-9 CASSSGQFYGYTF TGTGCCAGCAGCTCAGGACAGTTCTATGGCTACACCTTC
TRBD2 once TRBJ2-1 TRBV6-5 CASSPGLGRNEQFF TGTGCCAGCAGTCCAGGACTAGGGAGGAATGAGCAGTTCTTC
TRBD1 few TRBJ1-2 TRBV6-5 CASSPRTGGTYGYTF TGTGCCAGCAGTCCCCGGACAGGGGGCACATATGGCTACACCTTC
NA NA TRBJ2-7 TRBV30 CAWSPFGAKAYEQYF TGTGCCTGGAGTCCCTTCGGGGCGAAAGCCTACGAGCAGTACTTC
TRBD2 NA TRBJ2-3 TRBV5-1 CASSFLAGSTDTQYF TGCGCCAGCAGCTTCCTAGCGGGGAGCACAGATACGCAGTATTTT
TRBD1 NA TRBJ2-7 TRBV6-1 CASRDQRQGKYEQYF TGTGCCAGTAGGGACCAGAGACAGGGAAAATACGAGCAGTACTTC
NA once TRBJ1-6 TRBV4-3 CASSLIIDSPLHF TGCGCCAGCAGCCTAATAATAGATTCACCCCTCCACTTT
NA NA TRBJ2-6 TRBV15 CATSRDVSSGANVLTF TGTGCCACCAGCAGAGACGTGAGCTCTGGGGCCAACGTCCTGACTTTC
TRBD1 NA TRBJ2-3 TRBV15 CATSRDLGRGLLNTQYF TGTGCCACCAGCAGAGATCTGGGCAGGGGGCTTCTAAATACGCAGTATTTT
NA NA TRBJ1-2 TRBV14 CASSPRRGGMNGYTF TGTGCCAGCAGCCCCAGGAGGGGCGGTATGAATGGCTACACCTTC
NA NA TRBJ2-5 TRBV7-9 CASSLAGEQETQYF TGTGCCAGCAGCTTAGCAGGCGAGCAAGAGACCCAGTACTTC